The 28 T cell receptor beta chains below come from one sample, sequenced in a study of monozygotic twins with inflammatory bowel disease. TCRdb reworked the 5' RACE reads into one entry per CDR3 protein, no DNA. Its table lists fewer than 550,000 distinct CDR3 sequences. Material for sequencing was blood. The receptors come from a human donor with ulcerative colitis or Crohn's disease, or a healthy co-twin of an affected twin (not recorded which).

The rearrangement links TRBV20-1 to TRBJ2-1; TCRdb lists TRBD2, though no DNA is available to test this call. The CDR3 consists of 16 residues. Germline V gives CDR1 DFQATT, CDR2 SNEGSKA (reference sequence). CDR3 protein: CSARDFSGREDNEQFF.

This chain joins TRBV7-2 and TRBJ1-2; checking the TCRdb D call of TRBD1 is not possible without DNA. CDR1 is SGHTA, CDR2 FQGNSA, per germline. The CDR3 length is 17 residues. The CDR3 loop reads CASSLATGGYLTYGYTF.

The chain recombines TRBV5-6 with TRBJ1-5; the D gene TCRdb calls, TRBD1, cannot be checked with no DNA. The CDR3 loop spans 15 amino acids. Germline V CDR1 and CDR2: SGHDT, YYEEEE. CDR3 region: CASSSTTGGRQPQHF.

The rearrangement links TRBV14 to TRBJ2-3; TCRdb outputs TRBD2, but without DNA this stays unchecked. CDR1 SGHDN and CDR2 FVKESK come from the germline V gene. The CDR3 length is 18 residues. The CDR3 sequence: CTSSPGLRGVLGTDTQYF.

The chain carries TRBV5-1 and TRBJ2-5; TCRdb's D call, TRBD1, is unchecked because there is no DNA. The CDR3 is 17 residues long. Per germline, CDR1 SGHRS and CDR2 YFSETQ. CDR3 protein: CASSPEGGAFNGETQYF.

The genes are TRBV15 and TRBJ1-6; absent DNA, TCRdb's TRBD1 call cannot be checked. Germline V lookup: CDR1 LNHNV, CDR2 YYDKDF (reference sequence). This CDR3 spans 18 amino acids. CDR3: CATSRDQVAAVTHSPLHF.

The chain joins TRBV5-6 to TRBJ1-5; TCRdb indicates TRBD1, and absent DNA this call remains unverified. The CDR3 loop spans 14 amino acids. Germline CDR1 is SGHDT and CDR2 is YYEEEE. The CDR3 sequence: CASSFGQGYQPQHF.

The CDR3 sequence: CASSPTLAGTYNEQFF. V usage is TRBV4-3 and J usage is TRBJ2-1; checking the TCRdb D call of TRBD2 is not possible without DNA. Germline loops: CDR1 LGHNA, CDR2 YSLEER. The CDR3 has 16 residues.

The rearrangement joins TRBV6-1 to TRBJ1-6; TCRdb selects TRBD1, and the lack of DNA leaves this call unchecked. Germline values: CDR1 MNHNS, CDR2 SASEGT. The CDR3 consists of 14 residues. The CDR3 protein is CASSQLGPGSPLHF.

The chain links TRBV28 to TRBJ1-5; TCRdb's D call of TRBD1 is untestable without DNA. Germline V lookup: CDR1 MDHEN, CDR2 SYDVKM. This CDR3 region has 17 residues. The CDR3 sequence is CASSSLGSTHSNQPQHF.

The chain employs TRBV7-3 and TRBJ1-1; the D call of TRBD1 rests on TCRdb alone, since no DNA is present to check it. Germline lookup yields CDR1 SGHTA and CDR2 FQGTGA. The CDR3 has 16 amino acids. The CDR3 here is CASSEGAGRMNTEAIF.

This rearrangement joins TRBV25-1 to TRBJ2-3. CDR1 and CDR2 from the germline V gene are MGHDK and SYGVNS. CDR3 size: 11 residues. The CDR3 loop is CASRHTDTQYF.

CDR3: CSVEVGGVGEAFF. The chain employs TRBV29-1 and TRBJ1-1; TCRdb outputs TRBD1, but without DNA this stays unchecked. Looked up from germline, CDR1 is SQVTM and CDR2 is ANQGSEA. This CDR3 spans 13 amino acids.

V and J are TRBV7-2 and TRBJ2-5; the TRBD1 assignment by TCRdb is unverifiable without DNA. Germline V gene sequence: CDR1 SGHTA, CDR2 FQGNSA. CDR3 length: 15 amino acids. CDR3 amino acids: CASSLILGTAGTQYF.

The rearrangement joins TRBV19 to TRBJ2-4; the TRBD1 assignment by TCRdb is unverifiable without DNA. Germline CDR1 reads LNHDA; CDR2 reads SQIVND (reference sequence). The CDR3 covers 13 residues. CDR3 in amino acids: CASKTGTKNIQYF.

V and J are TRBV6-1 and TRBJ2-2; TCRdb's D call of TRBD1 is untestable without DNA. The length of the CDR3 is 16 residues. The germline V gene has CDR1 MNHNS and CDR2 SASEGT. CDR3: CASYPLDPEVAGELFF.

The rearrangement joins TRBV29-1 to TRBJ2-2; TCRdb picks TRBD1, but there is no DNA to check that call. The CDR3 is 16 amino acids. The germline CDR1 and CDR2 sequences are SQVTM and ANQGSEA. The CDR3 protein is CSVEATGGSNTGELFF.

The chain uses TRBV24-1 and TRBJ2-1; checking the TCRdb D call of TRBD2 is not possible without DNA. Germline V gene sequence: CDR1 KGHDR, CDR2 SFDVKD. There are 14 residues in the CDR3. The chain's CDR3 is CATSDTGLLGEQFF.

The genes are TRBV24-1 and TRBJ2-5; TCRdb lists TRBD2, though no DNA is available to test this call. CDR1 is KGHDR, CDR2 SFDVKD, per germline. The CDR3 is 12 residues long. The CDR3: CATRGEIGPQYF.

CDR3 residues: CASSLRRGANYGYTF. The chain carries TRBV11-2 and TRBJ1-2. The CDR3 is 15 residues long. Germline loops: CDR1 SGHAT, CDR2 FQNNGV.

CDR3 sequence reads: CASSYGPGVSYEQYF. This chain connects TRBV6-5 to TRBJ2-7; without DNA, the TCRdb call of TRBD1 cannot be checked. The V gene's germline CDR1 is MNHEY and CDR2 SVGAGI. The CDR3 totals 15 residues.

The chain is built from TRBV10-3 and TRBJ2-2. The length of the CDR3 is 13 residues. Germline V gives CDR1 ENHRY, CDR2 SYGVKD. The CDR3 sequence is CAIGPTSPGELFF.

The chain uses TRBV12-3 or TRBV12-4 and TRBJ1-1; lacking DNA, the TRBD1 call made by TCRdb goes unchecked. The CDR3 loop spans 13 amino acids. CDR3 in amino acids: CASSSRGGSEAFF.

The rearrangement uses TRBV28 and TRBJ1-2; the TCRdb D gene call, TRBD1, has no DNA to confirm it. The germline V gene has CDR1 MDHEN and CDR2 SYDVKM. This CDR3 contains 14 residues. CDR3 sequence reads: CASSLVTHGEGYTF.

J is TRBJ2-2 and V is TRBV20-1; TCRdb picks TRBD1, but there is no DNA to check that call. The CDR3 loop spans 15 amino acids. The germline V gene encodes CDR1 DFQATT and CDR2 SNEGSKA (reference sequence). CDR3 loop: CSAPRRARDTGELFF.

This rearrangement joins TRBV19 to TRBJ1-3. This CDR3 contains 12 residues. CDR1 is LNHDA and CDR2 is SQIVND in the germline V gene (reference sequence). The CDR3 sequence: CASSSGLNTIYF.

The genes are TRBV14 and TRBJ2-1; TCRdb picks TRBD1, but there is no DNA to check that call. The CDR3 loop spans 16 amino acids. CDR1 and CDR2 (germline): SGHDN, FVKESK. CDR3 amino acids: CASSQEPGGSYNEQFF.

The chain links TRBV7-8 to TRBJ2-3; the TRBD1 assignment by TCRdb is unverifiable without DNA. Germline loops: CDR1 SGHVS, CDR2 FQNEAQ. This CDR3 has 15 amino acids. This CDR3 reads CASISDSISTDTQYF.